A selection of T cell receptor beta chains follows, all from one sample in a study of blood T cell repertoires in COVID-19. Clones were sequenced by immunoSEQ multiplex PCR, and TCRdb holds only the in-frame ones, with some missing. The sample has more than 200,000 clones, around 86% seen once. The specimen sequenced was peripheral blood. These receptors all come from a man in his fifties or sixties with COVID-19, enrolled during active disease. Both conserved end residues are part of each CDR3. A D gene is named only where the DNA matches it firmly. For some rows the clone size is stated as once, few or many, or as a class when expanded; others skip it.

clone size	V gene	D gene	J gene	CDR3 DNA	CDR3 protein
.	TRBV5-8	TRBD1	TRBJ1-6	TGTGCCAGCAGCCCGGACAGGGGATATTCACCCCTCCACTTT	CASSPDRGYSPLHF
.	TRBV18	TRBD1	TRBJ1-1	TGTGCCAGCTCACCGGGAGGGCAGGGGGCGAGGAACACTGAAGCTTTCTTT	CASSPGGQGARNTEAFF
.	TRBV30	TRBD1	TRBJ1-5	TGTGCCTGGAGGGCAGGGGGCGGCAATCAGCCCCAGCATTTT	CAWRAGGGNQPQHF
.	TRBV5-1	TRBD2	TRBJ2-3	TGCGCCAGCAGCCTGGTGGGACTAGCGGGAGGAAGCGATACGCAGTATTTT	CASSLVGLAGGSDTQYF
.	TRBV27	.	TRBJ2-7	TGTGCCAGCAGTCCGCGGACAGACTCCTACGAGCAGTACTTC	CASSPRTDSYEQYF
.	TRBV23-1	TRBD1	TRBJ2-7	TGCGCCAGGGAAGGGACAGAACTTTACGAGCAGTACTTC	CAREGTELYEQYF
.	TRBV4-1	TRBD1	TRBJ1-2	TGCGCCAGCAGAGACCCGCAGGGGGCCATTGGCTACACCTTC	CASRDPQGAIGYTF
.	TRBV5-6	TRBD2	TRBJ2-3	TGTGCCTCGGCGACGGGAGGGACAGATACGCAGTATTTT	CASATGGTDTQYF
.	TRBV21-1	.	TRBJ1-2	TGTGCCAGCAGCAAAGGGGGCAGTTTGTATGGCTACACCTTC	CASSKGGSLYGYTF
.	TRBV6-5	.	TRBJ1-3	TGTGCCAGCAGTTTATTAGGACAGTTCTCTGGAAACACCATATATTTT	CASSLLGQFSGNTIYF
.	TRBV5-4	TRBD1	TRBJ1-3	TGTGCCAGCAGCCTCCGGACAGGGGGCATTGGAAACACCATATATTTT	CASSLRTGGIGNTIYF
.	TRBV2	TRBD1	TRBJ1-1	TGTGCCAGCAGGCGAGAGAGGACAGGGGCGAACACTGAAGCTTTCTTT	CASRRERTGANTEAFF
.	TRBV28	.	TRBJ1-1	TGTGCCAGCAGTTGGTACGCGGCGATCGGCACTGAAGCTTTCTTT	CASSWYAAIGTEAFF
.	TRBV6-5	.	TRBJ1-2	TGTGCCAGCAGTCCGACCGGACAGAGTTATGGCTACACCTTC	CASSPTGQSYGYTF
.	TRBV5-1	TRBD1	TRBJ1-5	TGCGCCAGCAGCTTGGGGGGGACAGGGGGCATTCAGCCCCAGCATTTT	CASSLGGTGGIQPQHF
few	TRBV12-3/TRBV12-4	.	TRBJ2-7	TGTGCCAGCAGTCGGGGGTCCTACGAGCAGTACTTC	CASSRGSYEQYF